This is a list of T cell receptor beta chains from one sample in a study of T cells in Graves' hyperthyroidism and ophthalmopathy. TCRdb re-analysed the multiplex PCR reads in MiXCR, keeping a single row per CDR3 protein. Altogether under 700,000 distinct CDR3 sequences are present, approximately 44% being singletons, with the ten largest covering 8.2%. The sample taken for sequencing was peripheral blood or thyroid tissue (not recorded which). The receptors were sampled from a woman in her late teens or twenties with Graves' hyperthyroidism. Each CDR3 is given with its conserved first and last residue. Each record gives: J gene, V gene, D gene, clone size, CDR3 protein, CDR3 DNA. A D gene is named only where the DNA matches it firmly. Clone sizes are given selectively: once, few, many, or a class where the clone is expanded.

j_call: TRBJ1-2
v_call: TRBV9
d_call: .
clone_size: few
cdr3_aa: CASSGPGTTSGYTF
cdr3_nt: TGTGCCAGCAGCGGGCCCGGGACGACGAGTGGCTACACCTTC

j_call: TRBJ1-2
v_call: TRBV29-1
d_call: .
clone_size: .
cdr3_aa: CSVEGLSGYTF
cdr3_nt: TGCAGCGTTGAAGGACTATCTGGCTACACCTTC

j_call: TRBJ1-2
v_call: TRBV29-1
d_call: TRBD1
clone_size: many
cdr3_aa: CSGRTGGLSGYTF
cdr3_nt: TGCAGCGGACGGACAGGGGGCCTTAGTGGCTACACCTTC

j_call: TRBJ1-6
v_call: TRBV14
d_call: .
clone_size: many
cdr3_aa: CASSQGPQEPLHF
cdr3_nt: TGTGCCAGCAGCCAAGGTCCACAGGAACCCCTCCACTTT

j_call: TRBJ2-5
v_call: TRBV7-9
d_call: TRBD1
clone_size: many
cdr3_aa: CASSPPQGAGETQYF
cdr3_nt: TGTGCCAGCAGCCCCCCTCAGGGGGCTGGTGAGACCCAGTACTTC

j_call: TRBJ2-7
v_call: TRBV19
d_call: TRBD1
clone_size: .
cdr3_aa: CASGPGGVYEQYF
cdr3_nt: TGTGCCAGTGGGCCAGGGGGTGTCTACGAGCAGTACTTC

j_call: TRBJ1-5
v_call: TRBV10-3
d_call: .
clone_size: many
cdr3_aa: CATAEGGGNQPQHF
cdr3_nt: TGTGCCACCGCTGAGGGAGGGGGCAATCAGCCCCAGCATTTT

j_call: TRBJ1-1
v_call: TRBV2
d_call: .
clone_size: .
cdr3_aa: CASSHWVGGTEAFF
cdr3_nt: TGTGCCAGCAGCCATTGGGTAGGGGGAACTGAAGCTTTCTTT

j_call: TRBJ2-7
v_call: TRBV20-1
d_call: .
clone_size: .
cdr3_aa: CSAYRIHEQYF
cdr3_nt: TGCAGTGCCTACAGGATCCACGAGCAGTACTTC

j_call: TRBJ1-2
v_call: TRBV7-2
d_call: .
clone_size: few
cdr3_aa: CASSQLWQGHGYTF
cdr3_nt: TGCGCCAGCAGCCAATTATGGCAGGGTCACGGCTACACCTTC

j_call: TRBJ2-5
v_call: TRBV29-1
d_call: .
clone_size: many
cdr3_aa: CSVPRGEETQYF
cdr3_nt: TGCAGCGTCCCCCGGGGAGAAGAGACCCAGTACTTC

j_call: TRBJ1-5
v_call: TRBV20-1
d_call: .
clone_size: many
cdr3_aa: CSSGIGSNQPQHF
cdr3_nt: TGCAGTTCAGGGATTGGGAGCAATCAGCCCCAGCATTTT

j_call: TRBJ1-5
v_call: TRBV7-6
d_call: .
clone_size: many
cdr3_aa: CASSLADGQPQHF
cdr3_nt: TGTGCCAGCAGCTTAGCTGATGGTCAGCCCCAGCATTTT

j_call: TRBJ1-1
v_call: TRBV12-3/TRBV12-4
d_call: .
clone_size: few
cdr3_aa: CASSLIPEAFF
cdr3_nt: TGTGCCAGCAGTTTAATCCCTGAAGCTTTCTTT

j_call: TRBJ2-7
v_call: TRBV15
d_call: .
clone_size: many
cdr3_aa: CATSRDKGDGEQYF
cdr3_nt: TGTGCCACCAGCAGAGATAAGGGTGACGGCGAGCAGTACTTC

j_call: TRBJ1-5
v_call: TRBV2
d_call: .
clone_size: .
cdr3_aa: CASSPLTGGETQHF
cdr3_nt: TGTGCCAGCAGTCCTCTAACGGGAGGCGAGACCCAGCATTTT

j_call: TRBJ2-2
v_call: TRBV7-9
d_call: TRBD2
clone_size: .
cdr3_aa: CASSLQAGAAGELFF
cdr3_nt: TGTGCCAGCAGCTTACAAGCGGGAGCTGCCGGGGAGCTGTTTTTT

j_call: TRBJ2-7
v_call: TRBV20-1
d_call: TRBD2
clone_size: few
cdr3_aa: CSAEGASGRAYEQYF
cdr3_nt: TGCAGTGCTGAAGGCGCTAGCGGGAGGGCCTACGAGCAGTACTTC

j_call: TRBJ2-7
v_call: TRBV20-1
d_call: TRBD2
clone_size: few
cdr3_aa: CSADLTSRYEQYF
cdr3_nt: TGCAGTGCTGACTTGACTAGCCGGTACGAGCAGTACTTC

j_call: TRBJ1-2
v_call: TRBV7-8
d_call: .
clone_size: few
cdr3_aa: CASSLGGLRDGYGYTF
cdr3_nt: TGTGCCAGCAGCTTAGGGGGTCTACGAGATGGCTATGGCTACACCTTC

j_call: TRBJ1-1
v_call: TRBV10-3
d_call: TRBD1
clone_size: many
cdr3_aa: CAISDRTGDTEAFF
cdr3_nt: TGTGCCATCAGTGACCGGACAGGGGACACTGAAGCTTTCTTT

j_call: TRBJ2-6
v_call: TRBV29-1
d_call: .
clone_size: .
cdr3_aa: CSVVVPGANVLTF
cdr3_nt: TGCAGCGTTGTGGTCCCCGGGGCCAACGTCCTGACTTTC

j_call: TRBJ1-1
v_call: TRBV7-8
d_call: .
clone_size: .
cdr3_aa: CASSFEEIGTEAFF
cdr3_nt: TGTGCCAGCAGCTTCGAGGAGATCGGCACTGAAGCTTTCTTT

j_call: TRBJ1-2
v_call: TRBV7-3
d_call: TRBD1
clone_size: .
cdr3_aa: CASSPGQVSGYTF
cdr3_nt: TGTGCCAGCAGCCCCGGACAGGTTAGCGGCTACACCTTC

j_call: TRBJ2-2
v_call: TRBV10-3
d_call: .
clone_size: once
cdr3_aa: CAITGPGADKELFF
cdr3_nt: TGTGCCATCACTGGCCCGGGGGCAGACAAGGAGCTGTTTTTT

j_call: TRBJ2-7
v_call: TRBV9
d_call: TRBD2
clone_size: .
cdr3_aa: CASSVMGGRPVEQYF
cdr3_nt: TGTGCCAGCAGCGTAATGGGCGGGAGGCCGGTCGAGCAGTACTTC

j_call: TRBJ2-7
v_call: TRBV9
d_call: .
clone_size: many
cdr3_aa: CASSAGIGGEQYF
cdr3_nt: TGTGCCAGCAGCGCCGGGATCGGGGGCGAGCAGTACTTC

j_call: TRBJ1-2
v_call: TRBV25-1
d_call: TRBD1
clone_size: .
cdr3_aa: CASSAPTGEGYGYTF
cdr3_nt: TGTGCCAGCAGTGCCCCGACAGGGGAAGGCTATGGCTACACCTTC

j_call: TRBJ1-5
v_call: TRBV10-3
d_call: .
clone_size: few
cdr3_aa: CASSWTSPGDNQPQHF
cdr3_nt: TGTGCCAGCAGTTGGACCTCGCCAGGCGACAATCAGCCCCAGCATTTT

j_call: TRBJ2-2
v_call: TRBV2
d_call: TRBD1
clone_size: few
cdr3_aa: CASSYRGRVGELFF
cdr3_nt: TGTGCCAGCAGTTACAGGGGGCGGGTCGGGGAGCTGTTTTTT

j_call: TRBJ1-6
v_call: TRBV7-2
d_call: .
clone_size: many
cdr3_aa: CASSPPRVQGSPLHF
cdr3_nt: TGTGCCAGCAGCCCCCCGAGAGTCCAAGGTTCACCCCTCCACTTT

j_call: TRBJ1-1
v_call: TRBV7-3
d_call: TRBD1
clone_size: .
cdr3_aa: CASSLDPRDRGYTEAFF
cdr3_nt: TGTGCCAGCAGCTTAGACCCCAGGGACAGGGGTTACACTGAAGCTTTCTTT

j_call: TRBJ2-2
v_call: TRBV7-2
d_call: .
clone_size: few
cdr3_aa: CASSPLVRGGELFF
cdr3_nt: TGTGCCAGCAGCCCACTAGTGCGCGGGGGGGAGCTGTTTTTT

j_call: TRBJ2-5
v_call: TRBV25-1
d_call: TRBD1
clone_size: many
cdr3_aa: CASSPGGSLETQYF
cdr3_nt: TGTGCCAGCTCCCCAGGGGGCTCTTTGGAGACCCAGTACTTC

j_call: TRBJ1-4
v_call: TRBV2
d_call: TRBD1
clone_size: few
cdr3_aa: CASSEEYRGGTNEKLFF
cdr3_nt: TGTGCCAGCAGTGAGGAGTACAGGGGAGGCACTAATGAAAAACTGTTTTTT

j_call: TRBJ1-1
v_call: TRBV24-1
d_call: TRBD1
clone_size: many
cdr3_aa: CATRGGQGASTEAFF
cdr3_nt: TGTGCCACCAGGGGTGGACAGGGAGCGAGCACTGAAGCTTTCTTT

j_call: TRBJ2-5
v_call: TRBV19
d_call: .
clone_size: .
cdr3_aa: CASSIQQRQGTQYF
cdr3_nt: TGTGCCAGTAGTATCCAACAGAGGCAAGGGACCCAGTACTTC

j_call: TRBJ2-7
v_call: TRBV24-1
d_call: .
clone_size: .
cdr3_aa: CATSDRDGTSYEQYF
cdr3_nt: TGTGCCACCAGTGATCGGGACGGGACCTCCTACGAGCAGTACTTC

j_call: TRBJ1-5
v_call: TRBV24-1
d_call: TRBD1
clone_size: .
cdr3_aa: CATSDLQGANQPQHF
cdr3_nt: TGTGCCACCAGTGATTTGCAGGGGGCGAATCAGCCCCAGCATTTT

j_call: TRBJ1-5
v_call: TRBV7-9
d_call: .
clone_size: few
cdr3_aa: CASSSLSGSNQPQHF
cdr3_nt: TGTGCCAGCAGCTCCCTATCGGGGAGCAATCAGCCCCAGCATTTT

j_call: TRBJ1-2
v_call: TRBV11-1
d_call: .
clone_size: .
cdr3_aa: CASSPRDIAGYTF
cdr3_nt: TGTGCCAGCAGCCCGAGGGACATCGCTGGCTACACCTTC

j_call: TRBJ2-7
v_call: TRBV7-9
d_call: TRBD2
clone_size: .
cdr3_aa: CASSPLAGGILSYEQYF
cdr3_nt: TGTGCCAGCAGTCCGCTAGCGGGAGGGATCCTGTCCTACGAGCAGTACTTC

j_call: TRBJ2-7
v_call: TRBV29-1
d_call: .
clone_size: .
cdr3_aa: CSVRDSYEQYF
cdr3_nt: TGCAGCGTCCGGGATTCCTACGAGCAGTACTTC

j_call: TRBJ2-5
v_call: TRBV7-3
d_call: TRBD1
clone_size: .
cdr3_aa: CASSLVPTGGETQYF
cdr3_nt: TGTGCCAGCAGCTTAGTCCCCACAGGGGGCGAAACCCAGTACTTC

j_call: TRBJ2-5
v_call: TRBV2
d_call: TRBD1
clone_size: .
cdr3_aa: CASRKQGSETQYF
cdr3_nt: TGTGCCAGCAGAAAACAGGGGAGCGAGACCCAGTACTTC

j_call: TRBJ1-5
v_call: TRBV7-9
d_call: .
clone_size: many
cdr3_aa: CASSAGPPGNQPQHF
cdr3_nt: TGTGCCAGCAGCGCTGGTCCGCCGGGAAATCAGCCCCAGCATTTT

j_call: TRBJ1-1
v_call: TRBV7-9
d_call: .
clone_size: few
cdr3_aa: CASSFPSAYGEAFF
cdr3_nt: TGTGCCAGCAGCTTCCCGTCGGCCTACGGGGAAGCTTTCTTT

j_call: TRBJ2-6
v_call: TRBV20-1
d_call: TRBD1
clone_size: .
cdr3_aa: CSAPTGGAGANVLTF
cdr3_nt: TGCAGTGCTCCGACAGGGGGCGCTGGGGCCAACGTCCTGACTTTC

j_call: TRBJ2-5
v_call: TRBV29-1
d_call: TRBD2
clone_size: .
cdr3_aa: CSVDLASGSIMTQYF
cdr3_nt: TGCAGCGTTGATCTGGCTAGCGGGAGTATAATGACCCAGTACTTC

j_call: TRBJ1-4
v_call: TRBV7-8
d_call: .
clone_size: .
cdr3_aa: CASSLVGGRGEKLFF
cdr3_nt: TGTGCCAGCAGCTTAGTCGGGGGGCGCGGTGAAAAACTGTTTTTT

j_call: TRBJ2-7
v_call: TRBV7-9
d_call: .
clone_size: many
cdr3_aa: CASSPRDTYEQYF
cdr3_nt: TGTGCCAGCAGCCCCCGGGACACCTACGAGCAGTACTTC

j_call: TRBJ2-5
v_call: TRBV24-1
d_call: TRBD1
clone_size: few
cdr3_aa: CAVAGTGRETQYF
cdr3_nt: TGTGCCGTAGCCGGGACAGGGAGAGAGACCCAGTACTTC

j_call: TRBJ1-6
v_call: TRBV7-6
d_call: TRBD1
clone_size: .
cdr3_aa: CASSPPLRTGENSPLHF
cdr3_nt: TGTGCTAGCAGCCCTCCCCTTCGGACAGGGGAAAATTCACCCCTCCACTTT

j_call: TRBJ2-7
v_call: TRBV2
d_call: TRBD2
clone_size: .
cdr3_aa: CASSDPTSGTSYEQYF
cdr3_nt: TGTGCCAGCAGTGACCCGACTAGCGGGACCTCCTACGAGCAGTACTTC

j_call: TRBJ2-7
v_call: TRBV20-1
d_call: .
clone_size: .
cdr3_aa: CSARALGSSYEQYF
cdr3_nt: TGCAGTGCTAGAGCTCTGGGGAGCTCCTACGAGCAGTACTTC

j_call: TRBJ2-7
v_call: TRBV5-1
d_call: TRBD2
clone_size: few
cdr3_aa: CASSWERLAGIEEQYF
cdr3_nt: TGCGCCAGCAGCTGGGAACGACTAGCGGGAATCGAGGAGCAGTACTTC

j_call: TRBJ1-4
v_call: TRBV2
d_call: TRBD1
clone_size: .
cdr3_aa: CASSYSGTGNEKLFF
cdr3_nt: TGTGCCAGCAGTTACTCCGGGACAGGGAATGAAAAACTGTTTTTT